The 9 T cell receptor beta chains listed next were all sequenced from one sample in a study of blood T cell repertoires in COVID-19 (dated by TCRdb to 2020 to 2022). The method was the immunoSEQ multiplex PCR assay. TCRdb provides this immuneACCESS table in a form limited to in-frame rearrangements. Some clones are lacking; in checked studies, under half of them reflect an unresolved V gene, and why the rest are absent is not known. The sample profile shows 190,000 or so clones; around 90% of them were found once. Over 9% of the sample lies in the top ten. The sample comprised PBMCs or T cells enriched from blood (not recorded which). These receptor sequences come from a man aged 18 to 35 with acute COVID-19.

By frequency in the sample, this clone is large. The V and J genes are TRBV25-1 and TRBJ2-7; the D gene is possibly TRBD2 (5 bases). Per the germline V gene, CDR1 is MGHDK and CDR2 is SYGVNS. The germline V and J ends were trimmed by 1 base and 0 bases, with 10 bases remaining between them. CDR3 length: 15 residues. CDR3 protein: CASSESAAASYEQYF. The CDR3 DNA sequence: TGTGCCAGCAGTGAATCAGCGGCAGCCTCCTACGAGCAGTACTTC.

This chain links TRBV29-1 with TRBJ1-2, with 8 bases lining up with TRBD1. V gave up 3 bases and J gave up 3 bases; unmatched junction bases: 9. Germline-derived CDR1 and CDR2 are SQVTM and ANQGSEA. The CDR3 totals 15 residues. The CDR3 DNA reads TGCAGCGTTGACCCTACGGGACAGGCTTACTATGGCTACACCTTC. Protein: CSVDPTGQAYYGYTF.

The chain carries TRBV30 and TRBJ2-1; D gene ambiguous. V was cut by 4 bases and J by 8 bases, with 18 bases left in between. The CDR3 has 14 residues. Per germline, CDR1 GTSNPN and CDR2 SVGIG (reference sequence). For the CDR3, the DNA is TGTGCCTGGAAGAGGTTCGGCTACTCCGATGAGCAGTTCTTC. As protein: CAWKRFGYSDEQFF.

This rearrangement joins TRBV12-3 or TRBV12-4 to TRBJ1-2; D call uncertain. CDR3 length: 12 residues. Between the trimmed V and J ends, which lost 6 bases and 4 bases, there was a span of 9 bases. The CDR3 DNA is TGTGCCAGCAGGTATCTCCCCTATGGCTACACCTTC. Translation gives CASRYLPYGYTF.

The gene calls are TRBV18 and TRBJ1-1; TRBD1 matches at 7 bases. The germline V gene encodes CDR1 KGHSH and CDR2 LQKENI. Trimming removed 0 bases from V and 1 base from J; junction bases left unmatched: 8. This CDR3 has 17 amino acids. This CDR3 reads CASSPPKGAESNTEAFF. CDR3 in DNA: TGTGCCAGCTCACCACCTAAGGGGGCCGAGTCGAACACTGAAGCTTTCTTT.

The rearrangement uses TRBV19 and TRBJ2-2, with D possibly TRBD2 on 6 matching bases. Germline V gene lookup returns CDR1 LNHDA and CDR2 SQIVND (reference sequence). This CDR3 region has 17 residues. V was trimmed by 3 bases and J by 2 bases, leaving 16 bases between them. CDR3 sequence (DNA): TGTGCCAGTAGTATTCGACTAGATCGCTTAAACACCGGGGAGCTGTTTTTT. It codes for CASSIRLDRLNTGELFF.

This chain connects TRBV19 to TRBJ2-1; 9 nucleotides match TRBD2. Trimming at V came to 1 base and at J to 10 bases, leaving 11 bases not matched to a gene. CDR1 LNHDA and CDR2 SQIVND come from the germline V gene (reference sequence). This CDR3 spans 16 amino acids. CDR3 region: CASSIGRLAERVEQFF. The CDR3 region has the DNA TGTGCCAGTAGTATAGGTCGACTAGCGGAGAGGGTGGAGCAGTTCTTC. The variable domain in full, completed from reference TRBV19 and TRBJ2-1, reads DGGITQSPKYLFRKEGQNVTLSCEQNLNHDAMYWYRQDPGQGLRLIYYSQIVNDFQKGDIAEGYSVSREKKESFPLTVTSAQKNPTAFYLCASSIGRLAERVEQFFGPGTRLTVL.

The chain employs TRBV4-1 and TRBJ1-5, with TRBD1 matching 9 bases. The CDR3 runs to 15 residues. The V segment lost 0 bases and the J segment 4 bases; nucleotides outside the gene matches: 1. The V gene's germline CDR1 is MGHRA and CDR2 YSYEKL. CDR3 nucleotide sequence: TGCGCCAGCAGCCAAGAGGACAGGGGTAATCAGCCCCAGCATTTT. Translation gives CASSQEDRGNQPQHF.

The chain has TRBV11-2 and TRBJ2-4, with D maybe TRBD2 (6 bases). V shed 5 bases and J shed 8 bases, with 10 bases lying between them. CDR1 is SGHAT and CDR2 is FQNNGV in the germline V gene. The CDR3 covers 12 residues. The CDR3 DNA reads as TGTGCCAGCAGCCCGGGCGGGGACATTCAGTACTTC. This sequence encodes CASSPGGDIQYF.